These 15 T cell receptor beta chains came from one sample sequenced in a study of Ad26.COV2.S vaccination and SARS-CoV-2 variants. Treatment indicated: some 20 received Ad26.COV2.S at low or high dose, single or two shots; five or six received placebo; per-sample allocation not given. Material that was analyzed had been drawn on day 63 after the first vaccine or placebo injection. The protocol was immunoSEQ multiplex PCR, while the TCRdb copy is restricted to in-frame clones and leaves out a portion. The data show fewer than 500,000 clones, more than 80% seen once. The source was peripheral blood, collected in a trial of Ad26.COV2.S vaccine versus placebo. The receptors stem from a person aged 18 to 65 who received the Ad26.COV2.S COVID-19 vaccine or a placebo.

V is TRBV4-1 and J is TRBJ2-5; 14 bases match TRBD2. V trimming: 4 bases; J trimming: 5 bases; junction bases outside the gene matches: 15. Germline values: CDR1 MGHRA, CDR2 YSYEKL. The CDR3 length is 19 residues. DNA of the CDR3: TGCGCCAGCAGCCCCACCGGGACTAGCGGGAGAGGATTTAGGGAGACCCAGTACTTC. Amino acids: CASSPTGTSGRGFRETQYF.

This clone was seen just once. The chain employs TRBV27 and TRBJ1-2; maybe TRBD1 (5 bases). With 1 base removed from V and 1 base from J, the gap between germline ends came to 7 bases. There are 14 residues in the CDR3. Germline CDR1 MNHEY, CDR2 SMNVEV (reference sequence). As DNA, the CDR3 is TGTGCCAGCAGTTTATGGGGGGATAACTATGGCTACACCTTC. Its translation is CASSLWGDNYGYTF.

The chain employs TRBV27 and TRBJ1-5; D ambiguous. Germline CDR1 and CDR2: MNHEY and SMNVEV (reference sequence). The CDR3 runs 12 residues. Trimming took off 6 bases at V and 3 bases at J, with 6 bases between the two ends. The CDR3 DNA follows: TGTGCCAGCAGAGGGCCCAATCAGCCCCAGCATTTT. It specifies CASRGPNQPQHF.

V gene TRBV7-9 combines with J gene TRBJ1-4, with TRBD1 matching 8 bases. Trimming took 3 bases from V and 5 from J; bases not matched to a gene: 2. The CDR3 consists of 14 residues. CDR1 and CDR2 (germline): SEHNR, FQNEAQ (reference sequence). The chain's CDR3 is CASSFRGLNEKLFF. CDR3 DNA sequence: TGTGCCAGCAGCTTCAGGGGGCTGAATGAAAAACTGTTTTTT.

The rearrangement links TRBV13 to TRBJ1-1; 7 bases match TRBD1. The CDR3 has 15 residues. Germline V gene data show CDR1 as PRHDT and CDR2 as FYEKMQ (reference sequence). V lost 5 bases and J lost 3; bases outside the gene matches: 9. CDR3 sequence reads: CASSTLGGEDTEAFF. In DNA, the CDR3 is TGTGCCAGCAGCACGCTAGGGGGCGAGGACACTGAAGCTTTCTTT. The whole variable domain, remainder taken from reference TRBV13 and TRBJ1-1, is AAGVIQSPRHLIKEKRETATLKCYPIPRHDTVYWYQQGPGQDPQFLISFYEKMQSDKGSIPDRFSAQQFSDYHSELNMSSLELGDSALYFCASSTLGGEDTEAFFGQGTRLTVV.

The chain links TRBV9 to TRBJ1-4, with TRBD1 identical over 9 bases. CDR1 is SGDLS and CDR2 is YYNGEE in the germline V gene. The CDR3 runs 18 residues. Trimming cost V 3 bases and J 0 bases; bases outside gene matches: 9. The CDR3 DNA reads as TGTGCCAGCAGCGGGCCTCGGACAGGGGATACAACTAATGAAAAACTGTTTTTT. Its translation: CASSGPRTGDTTNEKLFF.

J is TRBJ2-7 and V is TRBV5-1; the match to TRBD1 covers 11 bases. This CDR3 region has 14 residues. From germline, CDR1 is SGHRS and CDR2 YFSETQ. Trimming at V came to 3 bases and at J to 4 bases, leaving 3 bases not matched to a gene. CDR3 region: CASSYRDRGYEQYF. The DNA of the CDR3 is TGCGCCAGCAGCTACCGGGACAGGGGGTACGAGCAGTACTTC.

The rearrangement uses TRBV27 and TRBJ2-7; 8 nucleotides line up with TRBD2. The V segment lost 6 bases and the J segment 3 bases; nucleotides outside the gene matches: 4. Germline lookup yields CDR1 MNHEY and CDR2 SMNVEV (reference sequence). The CDR3 runs to 13 residues. The CDR3, as DNA: TGTGCCAGCAGCAGCGGGAGTTTCTACGAGCAGTACTTC. Its translation: CASSSGSFYEQYF.

This sequence joins TRBV19 and TRBJ2-3; possibly TRBD2 for D (5 bases). The length of the CDR3 is 12 residues. CDR1 is LNHDA, CDR2 SQIVND, per germline (reference sequence). Trimming stripped 3 bases from V and 10 bases from J, with 11 bases between. For the CDR3, the DNA is TGTGCCAGTAGTATTCTGAGCGGTCCGCAGTATTTT. Translated: CASSILSGPQYF.

In this sample, this clone turned up once. The chain couples TRBV5-1 to TRBJ2-2; TRBD1 might be the D (5 bases). V shed 4 bases and J shed 5 bases, with 9 bases lying between them. The CDR3 runs to 13 residues. CDR1 is SGHRS, CDR2 YFSETQ, per germline. The CDR3 DNA follows: TGCGCCAGCAGCATTGGGGCAACCGGGGAGCTGTTTTTT. As protein: CASSIGATGELFF. The variable domain in full, completed from reference TRBV5-1 and TRBJ2-2, reads KAGVTQTPRYLIKTRGQQVTLSCSPISGHRSVSWYQQTPGQGLQFLFEYFSETQRNKGNFPGRFSGRQFSNSRSEMNVSTLELGDSALYLCASSIGATGELFFGEGSRLTVL.

The count of this clone is one. Here the CDR3 reads CASSPPAYNEQFF. Written as DNA, the CDR3 is TGTGCCAGCAGTCCCCCCGCCTACAATGAGCAGTTCTTC. V is TRBV12-3 or TRBV12-4 and J is TRBJ2-1; D is undetermined. The V end lost 5 bases, the J end lost 2 bases, and 7 bases lay between the germline ends. The CDR3 extends over 13 amino acids.

The genes are TRBV10-3 and TRBJ2-5, with a tentative D call TRBD2 (5 bases). The germline V gene encodes CDR1 ENHRY and CDR2 SYGVKD. The CDR3 loop spans 14 amino acids. Trimming left V 7 bases short and J 7 bases short, with 19 bases between. The CDR3 DNA reads TGTGCCATCACTCCTAACCGGGATTCCGGGACCCAGTACTTC. Translating it yields CAITPNRDSGTQYF.

The V gene is TRBV5-1, the J gene TRBJ2-5; TRBD1 aligns across 7 bases. The CDR3 runs 14 residues. The V gene's germline CDR1 is SGHRS and CDR2 YFSETQ. V shed 0 bases and J 3 bases; nucleotides not matched to a gene: 2. This CDR3 is CASSLGQGKETQYF. The DNA of the CDR3 is TGCGCCAGCAGCTTGGGACAGGGTAAAGAGACCCAGTACTTC. Full variable domain (rest looked up from reference TRBV5-1 and TRBJ2-5): KAGVTQTPRYLIKTRGQQVTLSCSPISGHRSVSWYQQTPGQGLQFLFEYFSETQRNKGNFPGRFSGRQFSNSRSEMNVSTLELGDSALYLCASSLGQGKETQYFGPGTRLLVL.

The count of this clone is one. CDR3 residues: CASSYSGGRAGEQFF. The CDR3 region has the DNA TGTGCCAGCAGTTACTCGGGTGGTAGAGCTGGGGAGCAGTTCTTC. V gene TRBV6-2 or TRBV6-3 combines with J gene TRBJ2-1; D call uncertain. CDR1 is MNHEY and CDR2 is SVGEGT in the germline V gene. The V gene lost 0 bases and the J gene lost 10 bases, with 16 bases spanning the gap. The CDR3 covers 15 residues.

Points on this clone: Other nucleotide sequences from this sample produce the same CDR3. This chain connects TRBV5-1 to TRBJ2-7; the D call may be TRBD1 or TRBD2 (5 bases each). This CDR3 region has 14 residues. Trimming left V 0 bases short and J 2 bases short, with 9 bases between. Looked up from germline, CDR1 is SGHRS and CDR2 is YFSETQ. The CDR3 DNA sequence: TGCGCCAGCAGCTTGGCCCAGGGACCCTACGAGCAGTACTTC. Residues: CASSLAQGPYEQYF.